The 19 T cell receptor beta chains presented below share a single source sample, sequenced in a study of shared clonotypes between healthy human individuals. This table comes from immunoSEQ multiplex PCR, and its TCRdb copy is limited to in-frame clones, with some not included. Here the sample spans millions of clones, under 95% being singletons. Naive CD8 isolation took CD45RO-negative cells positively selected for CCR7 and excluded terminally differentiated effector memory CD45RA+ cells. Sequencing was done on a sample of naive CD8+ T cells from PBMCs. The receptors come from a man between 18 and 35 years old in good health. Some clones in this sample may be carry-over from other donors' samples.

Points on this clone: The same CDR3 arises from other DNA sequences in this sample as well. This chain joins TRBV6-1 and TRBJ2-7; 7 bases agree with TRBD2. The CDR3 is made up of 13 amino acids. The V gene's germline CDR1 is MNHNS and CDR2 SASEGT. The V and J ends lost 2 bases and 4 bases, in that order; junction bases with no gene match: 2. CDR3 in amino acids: CASSESGTYEQYF. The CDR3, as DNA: TGTGCCAGCAGTGAAAGCGGGACTTACGAGCAGTACTTC.

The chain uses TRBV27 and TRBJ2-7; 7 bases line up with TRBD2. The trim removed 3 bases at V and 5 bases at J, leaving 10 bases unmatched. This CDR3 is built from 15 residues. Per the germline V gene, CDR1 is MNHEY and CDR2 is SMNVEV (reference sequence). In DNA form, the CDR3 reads TGTGCCAGCAGTTTGCGGGGGTCCCCATGGAACGAGCAGTACTTC. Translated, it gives CASSLRGSPWNEQYF.

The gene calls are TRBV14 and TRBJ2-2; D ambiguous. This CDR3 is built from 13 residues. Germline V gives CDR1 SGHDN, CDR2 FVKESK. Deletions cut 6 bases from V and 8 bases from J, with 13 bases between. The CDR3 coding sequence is TGTGCCAGCAGACTCGGCCACGGGGGGGAGCTGTTTTTT. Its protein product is CASRLGHGGELFF. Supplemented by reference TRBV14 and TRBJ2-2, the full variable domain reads EAGVTQFPSHSVIEKGQTVTLRCDPISGHDNLYWYRRVMGKEIKFLLHFVKESKQDESGMPNNRFLAERTGGTYSTLKVQPAELEDSGVYFCASRLGHGGELFFGEGSRLTVL.

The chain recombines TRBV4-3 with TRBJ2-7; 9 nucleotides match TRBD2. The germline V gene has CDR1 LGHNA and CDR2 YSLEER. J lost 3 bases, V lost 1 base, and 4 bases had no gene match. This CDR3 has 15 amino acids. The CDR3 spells CASSQGIAGVYEQYF. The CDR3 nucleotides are TGCGCCAGCAGCCAAGGCATAGCGGGAGTCTACGAGCAGTACTTC.

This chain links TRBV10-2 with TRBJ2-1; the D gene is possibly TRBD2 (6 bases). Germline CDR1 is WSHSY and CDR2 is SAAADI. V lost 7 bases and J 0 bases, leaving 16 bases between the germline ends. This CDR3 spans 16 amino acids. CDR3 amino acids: CASKIGRQLSYNEQFF. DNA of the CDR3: TGCGCCAGCAAGATCGGGAGACAGCTCTCCTACAATGAGCAGTTCTTC.

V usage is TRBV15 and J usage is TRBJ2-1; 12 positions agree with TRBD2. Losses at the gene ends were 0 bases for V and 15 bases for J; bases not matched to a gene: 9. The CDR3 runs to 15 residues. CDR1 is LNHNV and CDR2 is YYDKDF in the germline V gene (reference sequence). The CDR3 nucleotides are TGTGCCACCAGCAGAGATCGTAGAACTAGCGGGAGGCCGTTCTTC. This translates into CATSRDRRTSGRPFF.

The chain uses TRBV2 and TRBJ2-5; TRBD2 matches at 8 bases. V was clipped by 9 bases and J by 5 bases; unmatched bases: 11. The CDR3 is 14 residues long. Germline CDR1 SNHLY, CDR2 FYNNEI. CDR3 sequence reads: CARGSGRARETQYF. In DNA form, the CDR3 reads TGTGCCAGAGGGTCCGGGAGGGCCCGGGAGACCCAGTACTTC.

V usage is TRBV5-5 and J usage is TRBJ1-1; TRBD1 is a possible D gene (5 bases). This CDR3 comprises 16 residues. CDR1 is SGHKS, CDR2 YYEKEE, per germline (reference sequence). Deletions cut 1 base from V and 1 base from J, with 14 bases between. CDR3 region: CASSLQLGVGNTEAFF. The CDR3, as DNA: TGTGCCAGCAGCTTGCAATTGGGGGTCGGGAACACTGAAGCTTTCTTT.

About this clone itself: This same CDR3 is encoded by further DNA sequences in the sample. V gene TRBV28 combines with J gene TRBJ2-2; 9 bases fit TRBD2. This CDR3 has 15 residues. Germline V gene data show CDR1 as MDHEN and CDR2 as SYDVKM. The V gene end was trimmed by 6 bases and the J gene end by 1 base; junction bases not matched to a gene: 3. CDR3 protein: CASRRLAENTGELFF. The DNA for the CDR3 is TGTGCCAGCAGGAGACTAGCGGAGAACACCGGGGAGCTGTTTTTT. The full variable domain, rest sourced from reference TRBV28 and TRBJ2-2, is DVKVTQSSRYLVKRTGEKVFLECVQDMDHENMFWYRQDPGLGLRLIYFSYDVKMKEKGDIPEGYSVSREKKERFSLILESASTNQTSMYLCASRRLAENTGELFFGEGSRLTVL.

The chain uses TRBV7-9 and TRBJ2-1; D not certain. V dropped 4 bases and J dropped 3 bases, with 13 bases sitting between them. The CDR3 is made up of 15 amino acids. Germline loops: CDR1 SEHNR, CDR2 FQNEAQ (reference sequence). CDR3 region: CASSSNPSGYNEQFF. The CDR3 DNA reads TGTGCCAGCAGCTCAAACCCTTCAGGCTACAATGAGCAGTTCTTC.

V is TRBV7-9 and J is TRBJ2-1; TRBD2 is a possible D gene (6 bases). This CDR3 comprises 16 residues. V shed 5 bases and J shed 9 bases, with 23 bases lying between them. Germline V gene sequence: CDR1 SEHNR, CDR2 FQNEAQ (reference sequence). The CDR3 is CASSPNTDAYGGEQFF. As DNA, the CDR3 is TGTGCCAGCAGCCCGAACACGGATGCGTACGGGGGTGAGCAGTTCTTC.

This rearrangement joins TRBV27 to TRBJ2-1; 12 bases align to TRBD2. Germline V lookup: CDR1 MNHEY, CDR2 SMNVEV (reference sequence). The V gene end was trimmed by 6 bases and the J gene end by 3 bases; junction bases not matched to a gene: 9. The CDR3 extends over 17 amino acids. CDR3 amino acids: CASSPTSGRPIYNEQFF. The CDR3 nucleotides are TGTGCCAGCAGCCCGACTAGCGGGAGACCCATCTACAATGAGCAGTTCTTC.

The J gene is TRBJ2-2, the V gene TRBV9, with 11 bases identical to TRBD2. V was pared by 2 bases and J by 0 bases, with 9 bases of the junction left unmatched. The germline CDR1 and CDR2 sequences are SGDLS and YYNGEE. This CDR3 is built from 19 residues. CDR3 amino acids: CASSVKLAGEVANTGELFF. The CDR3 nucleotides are TGTGCCAGCAGCGTTAAACTAGCGGGAGAAGTAGCGAACACCGGGGAGCTGTTTTTT.

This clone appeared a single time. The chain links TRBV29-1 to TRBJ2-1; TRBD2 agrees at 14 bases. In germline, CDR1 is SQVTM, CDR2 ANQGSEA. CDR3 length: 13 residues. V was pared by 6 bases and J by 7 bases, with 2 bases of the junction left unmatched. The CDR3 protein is CSVGTSGGNEQFF. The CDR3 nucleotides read TGCAGCGTAGGGACTAGCGGGGGAAATGAGCAGTTCTTC.

CDR3 sequence (DNA): TGTGCCAGCAGCTTAGCGATGACTACCGCGGGAGGACCCTACAATGAGCAGTTCTTC. Its protein product is CASSLAMTTAGGPYNEQFF. The chain couples TRBV7-8 to TRBJ2-1; 8 bases map to TRBD2. From germline, CDR1 is SGHVS and CDR2 FQNEAQ. CDR3 length equals 19 residues. The J segment lost 2 bases and the V segment lost 0 bases, leaving 12 bases of the junction unmatched.

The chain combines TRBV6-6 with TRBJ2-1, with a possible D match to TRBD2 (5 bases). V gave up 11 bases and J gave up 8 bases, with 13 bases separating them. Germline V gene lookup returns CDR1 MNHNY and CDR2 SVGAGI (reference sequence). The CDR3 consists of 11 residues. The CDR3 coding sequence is TGTGCCTCCGGGGAGTCCCATGAGCAGTTCTTC. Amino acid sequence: CASGESHEQFF.

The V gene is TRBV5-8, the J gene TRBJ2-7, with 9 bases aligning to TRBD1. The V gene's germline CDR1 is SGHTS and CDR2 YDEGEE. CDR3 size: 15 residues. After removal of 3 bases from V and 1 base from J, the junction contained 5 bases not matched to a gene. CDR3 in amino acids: CASSSGQGLSYEQYF. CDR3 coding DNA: TGTGCCAGCAGCTCGGGACAGGGATTGTCCTACGAGCAGTACTTC.

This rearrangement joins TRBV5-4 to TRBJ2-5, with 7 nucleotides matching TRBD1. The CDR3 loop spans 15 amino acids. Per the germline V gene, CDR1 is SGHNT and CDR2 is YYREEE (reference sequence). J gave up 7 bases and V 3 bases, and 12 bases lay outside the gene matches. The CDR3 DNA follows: TGTGCCAGCAGCTGGGGCCGGGACAGCAAGAGGACCCAGTACTTC. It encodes CASSWGRDSKRTQYF.

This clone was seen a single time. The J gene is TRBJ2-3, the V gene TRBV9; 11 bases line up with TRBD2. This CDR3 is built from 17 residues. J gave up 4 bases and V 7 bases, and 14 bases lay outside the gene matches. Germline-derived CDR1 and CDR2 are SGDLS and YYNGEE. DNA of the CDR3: TGTGCCAGCGCAGGGGGCCGGACTAGCGGGTTTGCAGATACGCAGTATTTT. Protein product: CASAGGRTSGFADTQYF.